This entry is about one TCR beta chain. There is no known antigen for this receptor. Per-nucleotide qualities are absent, and no much larger clonotype sits a single base away. This entry comes from a study of Ad26.COV2.S vaccination and SARS-CoV-2 variants (dated by TCRdb to the early 2020s). About the investigation overall: Donors in the vaccine arm were drawn from COV1001, a phase I-IIa trial of Ad26.COV2.S in healthy adults that was multicentre, randomized, double-blind and placebo-controlled. Ad26.COV2.S was given intramuscularly at 5x10^10 or 1x10^11 viral particles, as a single shot or as two shots 56 days apart. Investigators remained blinded to trial group allocation during experiments and outcome assessment. A total of around 32 samples were included in the TCR-sequenced set, comprising roughly 19 Ad26.COV2.S vaccine recipients, 5 placebo recipients and 8 SARS-CoV-2 convalescent individuals. TCRbeta repertoire sequencing was used to assess the specificity and breadth of SARS-CoV-2-reactive T cell receptors after Ad26.COV2.S vaccination. Trial participants were randomized into five groups of five, in which low-dose or high-dose Ad26.COV2.S was given once or twice, or placebo was given on both occasions.

What this sample's treatment or condition label stands for: over 15 received Ad26.COV2.S at low or high dose, single or two shots; about 5 received placebo; per-sample allocation not given. Repertoires of vaccine and placebo recipients were sequenced from samples taken on day 63 after the first injection. Cohort 1b enrolled roughly 25 adults aged 18-55 years at a single site in Boston, USA, between 29 July and 7 August 2020. As a vaccine, Ad26.COV2.S was a replication-incompetent adenovirus type 26 vector that expressed a prefusion-stabilized SARS-CoV-2 spike protein derived from the original Wuhan strain. V ends up 10 bases short and J 6 bases short, with an unmatched junction base count of 6. Including the terminal cysteine and phenylalanine, the CDR3 comprises 12 residues. The entry retains the CDR3 DNA only, 36 bases that are in frame from base 1. The germline V gene supplies CDR1 LGHNT and CDR2 FRNRAP.

Study-wide findings and limitations: The authors noted that the TCR breadth and depth analyses may have underestimated total T cell responses. Ad26.COV2.S recipients had higher spike-specific TCR breadth than placebo recipients (P = 0.0014). After vaccination, spike-specific CD8+ and CD4+ T cell responses were reported to show substantial breadth. The study lacked the statistical power to compare responses across vaccine doses or regimens. Non-spike TCR breadth was comparable between vaccine and placebo recipients, consistent with the vaccine containing only spike.

TCRbeta CDR3 regions were sequenced with the immunoSEQ Assay. After extraction, genomic DNA underwent amplification by bias-controlled multiplex PCR, followed by high-throughput sequencing. Concerning the study's data processing: To quantify the absolute abundance of each unique TCRbeta CDR3 region, sequences were collapsed and filtered. Usable DNA was measured by amplifying reference genes present in all nucleated cells, and TCRbeta template counts were normalized to that usable DNA to estimate T cell fraction. Repertoire TCRs were annotated as SARS-CoV-2-specific when V gene, CDR3 amino acid sequence and J gene were exactly matched to a known reactive TCR set. The reference SARS-CoV-2 TCR set was derived from MIRA and filtered for enrichment in COVID-19-positive ImmuneCODE repertoires, a step that removed public or cross-reactive TCRs. Based on the MIRA antigens, annotated TCRs were further analysed at the level of specific ORF or position within ORF. Breadth was defined as the number of annotated unique rearrangements divided by the total number of unique productive rearrangements, and depth was defined as the summed frequency of the annotated unique rearrangements. Two-sided Wilcoxon rank-sum tests were used to compare TCR breadth between groups. The table comes from immuneACCESS by way of TCRdb, which keeps in-frame sequences with V and J called. Part of the clones is missing from these tables; in studies checked, under half for an unresolved V gene and the rest for unknown reasons. The D gene and trimming were derived from the DNA, and the V and J assignments and clone size from that table. This sample has under 550,000 clones in its table, and roughly 90% of those were observed once. Of the sample, 10% to 15% falls within the top ten clones.

The source material was peripheral blood, sampled in a trial of Ad26.COV2.S vaccine versus placebo. The rearrangement joined TRBV12-5 to TRBJ1-1; 9 of the junction bases match TRBD1. This TCR was sampled from a person between 18 and 60 years old who received the Ad26.COV2.S COVID-19 vaccine or a placebo. The DNA sequence is TGTGCTACCGGACAGGGGAATGCTGAAGCTTTCTTT. This yields the protein CATGQGNAEAFF.